This TCR beta chain was recovered during a study of cytomegalovirus exposure and HLA in healthy donors. The PCR used 60 Vbeta and 13 Jbeta primers. Clones were sequenced by immunoSEQ multiplex PCR, and TCRdb holds only the in-frame ones, with some missing. Here the sample spans around 130,000 clones, about 82% being singletons. The sample was PBMCs. This receptor was identified in a boy younger than 18 in good health and CMV-seronegative.

The CDR3 DNA sequence: TGTGCCAGCAGTCCAGACAGGGACACCTACGAGCAGTACTTC. As protein: CASSPDRDTYEQYF. The chain uses TRBV27 and TRBJ2-7; 7 nucleotides line up with TRBD1. Germline CDR1 is MNHEY and CDR2 is SMNVEV (reference sequence). The CDR3 loop spans 14 amino acids. J gave up 2 bases and V 5 bases, and 6 bases lay outside the gene matches.